A single sample gave rise to the 10 T cell receptor beta chains below, sequenced in a study of cytomegalovirus exposure and HLA in healthy donors. The repertoire was sequenced with immunoSEQ multiplex PCR; TCRdb's copy has only in-frame clones and lacks some. Here the sample spans about 170,000 clones, just under 90% being singletons. Sequencing used PBMCs. These receptors were taken from a man aged 18 to 30 in good health and CMV-seropositive.

The V call is TRBV2, the J call TRBJ2-3, with D perhaps TRBD1 (6 bases). CDR3 length: 14 amino acids. CDR1 is SNHLY and CDR2 is FYNNEI in the germline V gene. V was trimmed by 5 bases and J by 3 bases, leaving 12 bases between them. The CDR3 sequence is CASSTGSRTDTQYF. DNA for the CDR3: TGTGCCAGCAGTACAGGGTCTCGTACAGATACGCAGTATTTT.

The chain is built from TRBV19 and TRBJ1-5; D unresolved. This CDR3 is 13 amino acids long. Germline loops: CDR1 LNHDA, CDR2 SQIVND (reference sequence). Trimming pared 5 bases from V and 6 bases from J, leaving 11 bases between. The DNA of the CDR3 is TGTGCCAGTAGTTTGCAGGCGCGTCAGCCCCAGCATTTT. It specifies CASSLQARQPQHF.

This chain uses TRBV9 with TRBJ2-7; 10 bases map to TRBD2. The CDR3 consists of 16 residues. J lost 3 bases, V lost 0 bases, and 6 bases had no gene match. CDR1 and CDR2 (germline): SGDLS, YYNGEE. CDR3 amino acids: CASSVDSGLAYYEQYF. CDR3 bases: TGTGCCAGCAGCGTAGACTCGGGACTAGCGTACTACGAGCAGTACTTC. The full variable domain, its missing parts supplied by reference TRBV9 and TRBJ2-7, is DSGVTQTPKHLITATGQRVTLRCSPRSGDLSVYWYQQSLDQGLQFLIQYYNGEERAKGNILERFSAQQFPDLHSELNLSSLELGDSALYFCASSVDSGLAYYEQYFGPGTRLTVT.

This chain joins TRBV2 and TRBJ2-2, with 8 bases identical to TRBD1. With 4 bases clipped from V and 4 bases from J, the junction kept 8 bases outside the gene matches. Germline values: CDR1 SNHLY, CDR2 FYNNEI. The CDR3 length is 16 residues. The CDR3 coding sequence is TGTGCCAGCAGTGGGGTCGGACAGGGTGGCACCGGGGAGCTGTTTTTT. This gives the protein CASSGVGQGGTGELFF.

V gene TRBV4-1 combines with J gene TRBJ2-3; 8 bases agree with TRBD1. Germline-derived CDR1 and CDR2 are MGHRA and YSYEKL. This CDR3 comprises 16 residues. V lost 1 base to trimming and J lost 1 base; unmatched junction nucleotides: 4. CDR3 loop: CASSQVLGQGTDTQYF. CDR3 coding DNA: TGCGCCAGCAGCCAAGTTTTGGGACAGGGCACAGATACGCAGTATTTT.

The chain employs TRBV28 and TRBJ1-5; a weak D match, TRBD1 (5 bases). V was cut by 2 bases and J by 6 bases, with 11 bases left in between. This CDR3 is 14 amino acids long. CDR1 MDHEN and CDR2 SYDVKM come from the germline V gene. The chain's CDR3 is CASSLGRVSQPQHF. CDR3 coding DNA: TGTGCCAGCAGTTTAGGCAGGGTGAGTCAGCCCCAGCATTTT.

The rearrangement uses TRBV4-1 and TRBJ2-1; a weak D match, TRBD2 (5 bases). Trimming removed 2 bases at V and 8 bases at J, with 10 bases between. Germline assignment: CDR1 MGHRA and CDR2 YSYEKL. This CDR3 is built from 13 residues. CDR3 sequence reads: CASSQTLVDEQFF. The CDR3 coding sequence is TGCGCCAGCAGCCAAACACTAGTCGATGAGCAGTTCTTC.

The J gene is TRBJ2-7, the V gene TRBV28; a possible D gene is TRBD2 (7 bases). The CDR3 sequence is 14 residues long. Per the germline V gene, CDR1 is MDHEN and CDR2 is SYDVKM. Trimming took off 4 bases at V and 0 bases at J, with 10 bases between the two ends. The CDR3 bases are TGTGCCAGCAGTTCCGGGGGGCTCTCCTACGAGCAGTACTTC. The encoded protein is CASSSGGLSYEQYF.

The V and J genes are TRBV9 and TRBJ2-7; the match to TRBD2 covers 11 bases. Germline V gives CDR1 SGDLS, CDR2 YYNGEE. With V trimmed by 3 bases and J by 2 bases, 19 bases remained unmatched. The CDR3 has 20 residues. The CDR3 here is CASSDNTLGLAGGRAYEQYF. The CDR3 DNA is TGTGCCAGCAGCGACAACACCCTGGGGCTAGCGGGAGGAAGGGCCTACGAGCAGTACTTC.

This chain joins TRBV28 and TRBJ1-2; D might be TRBD1 (6 bases). CDR1 and CDR2 from the germline V gene are MDHEN and SYDVKM. The CDR3 has 13 residues. The V and J ends lost 6 bases and 2 bases respectively, with 10 bases between them. CDR3 amino acids: CASRLTGNYGYTF. CDR3 DNA: TGTGCCAGCAGACTCACAGGGAACTATGGCTACACCTTC.